Presented here are 3 T cell receptor beta chains from one specimen sequenced in a study of OX40 agonist ivuxolimab in advanced cancers. The repertoire was sequenced with immunoSEQ multiplex PCR; TCRdb's copy has only in-frame clones and lacks some. The sample contains fewer than 25,000 clones, roughly 84% of which appear only once. Here the sequenced sample was CD4+ or CD8+ T cells sorted from blood, taken in a trial of the OX40 agonist ivuxolimab. Receptors were obtained from an adult with an advanced solid tumor such as melanoma, head and neck, liver or kidney cancer.

The genes are TRBV7-2 and TRBJ1-5; no definite D call. Germline CDR1 and CDR2: SGHTA and FQGNSA. The CDR3 runs 15 residues. Trimming cost V 1 base and J 6 bases, with 13 bases left between them. CDR3 bases: TGTGCCAGCAGCTTAGGCTACGGCTACAGTCAGCCCCAGCATTTT. Translation gives CASSLGYGYSQPQHF.

The chain combines TRBV12-5 with TRBJ2-2; D not certain. CDR1 is LGHNT and CDR2 is FRNRAP in the germline V gene. CDR3 length: 14 amino acids. Trimming pared 5 bases from V and 4 bases from J, leaving 11 bases between. CDR3 DNA: TGTGCTAGTGGTCCTGGGGTGCGCACCGGGGAGCTGTTTTTT. Its translation: CASGPGVRTGELFF.

Of note for this clone: At one end, the junction sequence differs from germline, possibly due to a read error. The V and J genes are TRBV5-5 and TRBJ2-5; 12 nucleotides match TRBD2. Germline lookup yields CDR1 SGHKS and CDR2 YYEKEE (reference sequence). CDR3 size: 18 residues. CDR3 residues: CASSQESGLAGYQETQYF. Written as DNA, the CDR3 is TGCGCCAGCAGCCAAGAGTCGGGACTAGCGGGTTACCAAGAGACCCAGTACTTC.